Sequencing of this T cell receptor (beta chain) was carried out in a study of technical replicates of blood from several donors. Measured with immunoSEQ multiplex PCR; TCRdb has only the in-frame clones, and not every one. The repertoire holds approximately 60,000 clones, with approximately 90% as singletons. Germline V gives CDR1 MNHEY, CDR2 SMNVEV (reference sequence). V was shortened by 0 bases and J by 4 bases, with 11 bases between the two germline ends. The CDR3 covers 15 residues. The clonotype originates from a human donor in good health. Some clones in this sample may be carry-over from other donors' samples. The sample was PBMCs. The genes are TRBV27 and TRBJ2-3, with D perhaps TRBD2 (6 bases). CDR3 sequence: CASSLSMTSPDTQYF. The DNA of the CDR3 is TGTGCCAGCAGTTTATCTATGACTAGTCCAGATACGCAGTATTTT.